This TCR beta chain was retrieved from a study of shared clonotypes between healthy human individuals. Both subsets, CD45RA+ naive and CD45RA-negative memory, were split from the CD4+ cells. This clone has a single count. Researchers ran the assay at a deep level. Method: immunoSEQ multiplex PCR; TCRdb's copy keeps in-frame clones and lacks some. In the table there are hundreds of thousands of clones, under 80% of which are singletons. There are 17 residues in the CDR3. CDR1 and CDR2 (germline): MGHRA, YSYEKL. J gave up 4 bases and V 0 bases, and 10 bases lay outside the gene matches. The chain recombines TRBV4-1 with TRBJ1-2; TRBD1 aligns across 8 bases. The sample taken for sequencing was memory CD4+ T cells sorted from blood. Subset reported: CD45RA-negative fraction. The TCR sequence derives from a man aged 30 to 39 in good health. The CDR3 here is CASSQEIMAGGLYGYTF. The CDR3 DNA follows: TGCGCCAGCAGCCAAGAAATTATGGCAGGGGGCCTCTATGGCTACACCTTC.